One and the same sample provided the 9 T cell receptor beta chains below, sequenced in a study of T cell changes during pregnancy in multiple sclerosis. Assay used: immunoSEQ multiplex PCR; TCRdb lists only in-frame clones, some missing. The sample has 65,000 to 75,000 clones; about 92% are singletons. The sample consisted of CD8+ T cells from peripheral blood mononuclear cells, taken in the third trimester of pregnancy. These receptors all stem from a female donor in good health, enrolled as a control in a pregnancy study.

The rearrangement uses TRBV7-8 and TRBJ2-7, with 7 bases fitting TRBD1. The CDR3 has 17 amino acids. After removal of 4 bases from V and 9 bases from J, the junction contained 21 bases not matched to a gene. Germline CDR1 reads SGHVS; CDR2 reads FQNEAQ. In DNA, the CDR3 is TGTGCCAGCAGCTCGGCAGTTGGGACAGACCTTTACCGGGGGCAGTACTTC. This gives the protein CASSSAVGTDLYRGQYF.

The chain links TRBV5-6 to TRBJ2-1, with 9 bases identical to TRBD2. This CDR3 contains 14 residues. J gave up 5 bases and V 2 bases, and 2 bases lay outside the gene matches. Germline loops: CDR1 SGHDT, CDR2 YYEEEE. CDR3 DNA sequence: TGTGCCAGCAGCTTTAGCGGGGGTCACAATGAGCAGTTCTTC. Protein sequence: CASSFSGGHNEQFF.

The rearrangement links TRBV27 to TRBJ2-1; D not certain. The CDR3 consists of 11 residues. V was pared by 4 bases and J by 7 bases, with 5 bases between. Germline V gives CDR1 MNHEY, CDR2 SMNVEV (reference sequence). Here the CDR3 reads CASSSLNEQFF. CDR3 nucleotides: TGTGCCAGCAGTTCTCTGAATGAGCAGTTCTTC.

The V call is TRBV4-3, the J call TRBJ2-2, with D maybe TRBD1 (5 bases). There are 14 residues in the CDR3. With 1 base removed from V and 4 bases from J, the gap between germline ends came to 7 bases. The germline V gene encodes CDR1 LGHNA and CDR2 YSLEER. As DNA, the CDR3 is TGCGCCAGCAGCCAAGGGACATTCACCGGGGAGCTGTTTTTT. Translated: CASSQGTFTGELFF.

The chain couples TRBV2 to TRBJ2-5; 8 nucleotides line up with TRBD2. Germline CDR1 reads SNHLY; CDR2 reads FYNNEI. Losses at the gene ends were 8 bases for V and 0 bases for J; bases not matched to a gene: 8. The CDR3 totals 15 residues. The CDR3: CASARGGGHQETQYF. In DNA form, the CDR3 reads TGTGCCAGCGCTAGGGGCGGGGGGCACCAAGAGACCCAGTACTTC. Filled out from reference TRBV2 and TRBJ2-5, the complete variable domain reads EPEVTQTPSHQVTQMGQEVILRCVPISNHLYFYWYRQILGQKVEFLVSFYNNEISEKSEIFDDQFSVERPDGSNFTLKIRSTKLEDSAMYFCASARGGGHQETQYFGPGTRLLVL.

About this clone itself: Within the sample, other DNA sequences also encode this same CDR3. CDR3 DNA: TGTGCCAGCAGCTTAGGGACAGTCGAGCAGTACTTC. Protein: CASSLGTVEQYF. This chain uses TRBV7-9 with TRBJ2-7; tentatively, D is TRBD1 (6 bases). CDR1 is SEHNR and CDR2 is FQNEAQ in the germline V gene (reference sequence). V lost 1 base, J lost 6 bases, and 7 bases lay in between. The CDR3 is 12 amino acids.

The chain joins TRBV2 to TRBJ2-7; the match to TRBD1 covers 7 bases. Per the germline V gene, CDR1 is SNHLY and CDR2 is FYNNEI. V shed 4 bases, J shed 3 bases, and the junction held 6 bases outside the gene matches. This CDR3 is built from 14 residues. In nucleotides, the CDR3 is TGTGCCAGCAGTGGGCAGGGGGTGGGCTACGAGCAGTACTTC. This sequence encodes CASSGQGVGYEQYF.

This clone appeared a single time. The chain couples TRBV4-1 to TRBJ2-7, with unresolved D. CDR3 length: 16 amino acids. CDR1 is MGHRA, CDR2 YSYEKL, per germline. V dropped 0 bases and J dropped 0 bases, with 12 bases sitting between them. CDR3 in DNA: TGCGCCAGCAGCCAAGATATGGCCCTGTCCTCCTACGAGCAGTACTTC. Protein sequence: CASSQDMALSSYEQYF.

The CDR3 DNA follows: TGCAGCGTCGTACAGGAAAACTATGGCTACACCTTC. Protein product: CSVVQENYGYTF. The V and J genes are TRBV29-1 and TRBJ1-2, with TRBD1 as a possible D gene (5 bases). V lost 6 bases and J lost 2, with 10 bases in between. Germline V gene sequence: CDR1 SQVTM, CDR2 ANQGSEA. The CDR3 totals 12 residues.